This section outlines one TCR beta chain sequence together with its context. Germline lookup yields CDR1 MNHEY and CDR2 SVGAGI. The germline V and J ends were trimmed by 7 bases and 1 base, with 10 bases remaining between them. CDR3 length equals 13 residues. The data were taken from a study of blood T cell repertoires in COVID-19. The wider study: Acute and convalescent COVID-19 samples came from the United States, Italy and Spain. PBMCs, B-cell-depleted T cells, or T cells were the source of the cDNA or gDNA that made up the material.

In the study's own analysis: Counts of nucleated cells, estimated from reference gene primer amplification, were obtained. Libraries were prepared by immunoSEQ multiplex PCR; TCRdb keeps only in-frame clonotypes and omits some of them. Clone size and the V and J calls come from that table; the DNA yielded D and trimming. The sample includes 300,000 to 400,000 clones, around nine tenths of them seen just once. What was sequenced was peripheral blood. The sequence came from a man aged 45-65 years with active or convalescent COVID-19. This chain joins TRBV6-5 and TRBJ1-1; D is perhaps TRBD1 (5 bases). CDR3 residues: CASNRLSNTEAFF. Written as DNA, the CDR3 is TGTGCCAGCAACAGGCTATCGAACACTGAAGCTTTCTTT.